This TCR beta chain was sequenced for a study of T cells in Graves' hyperthyroidism and ophthalmopathy. Broader study findings: Among thyroid clonotypes expanded above 0.001, most also appeared in blood.

Turning to this clonotype: Its antigen is unknown.

CDR3 length equals 17 residues. The germline V gene has CDR1 LNHDA and CDR2 SQIVND (reference sequence). V was clipped by 9 bases and J by 3 bases; unmatched bases: 17. It was RNA transcripts that yielded the amplified TCR beta CDR3 regions. HTBI primers were used for first-round RT-PCR of the TCR CDR3. Each CDR3 protein gets one entry after TCRdb re-called the multiplex PCR reads with MiXCR. The sample holds about 610,000 distinct CDR3 sequences; approximately 15% are singletons and the top ten take under 3.5%. The chain employs TRBV19 and TRBJ1-2; 9 bases line up with TRBD1. The clonotype originates from a woman in her thirties or forties with Graves' ophthalmopathy. Sequencing input: blood. The CDR3 sequence is CARSWRTGDYEDYGYTF. CDR3 in DNA: TGTGCCAGAAGTTGGCGGACAGGGGACTATGAGGACTATGGCTACACCTTC.